A single sample is the source of the 30 T cell receptor beta chains below, sequenced in a study of blood T cell repertoires in COVID-19. TCRdb's copy holds only in-frame clones and misses some; the assay was immunoSEQ multiplex PCR. Here the sample spans a few hundred thousand clones, more than 80% being singletons. The sample comprised peripheral blood. These receptors originate from a woman aged 30 to 39 with active or convalescent COVID-19.

The CDR3 is CASSPIAGGVETQYF. In DNA, the CDR3 is TGTGCCAGCAGCCCTATAGCGGGGGGGGTAGAGACCCAGTACTTC. The rearrangement joins TRBV9 to TRBJ2-5, with 11 bases matching TRBD2. The CDR3 has 15 amino acids. V shed 4 bases, J shed 4 bases, and the junction held 6 bases outside the gene matches. Germline V gene lookup returns CDR1 SGDLS and CDR2 YYNGEE.

The V and J genes are TRBV28 and TRBJ1-4; 9 nucleotides agree with TRBD1. The germline V gene has CDR1 MDHEN and CDR2 SYDVKM. The CDR3 loop spans 14 amino acids. Germline trimming cut 7 bases from V and 8 bases from J; bases unmatched to any gene: 8. This chain's CDR3 is CASTLGQGLEKLFF. The DNA for the CDR3 is TGTGCCAGCACTTTGGGACAGGGCCTCGAAAAACTGTTTTTT.

This clone was recorded a few times. In the same sample, other DNA sequences code for this CDR3. The V and J genes are TRBV27 and TRBJ1-6, with no clear D. Germline assignment: CDR1 MNHEY and CDR2 SMNVEV (reference sequence). V lost 6 bases and J 4 bases, leaving 4 bases between the germline ends. The CDR3 sequence is 12 residues long. CDR3 region: CASSRYNSPLHF. The CDR3 DNA reads as TGTGCCAGCAGCAGATATAATTCACCCCTCCACTTT.

The chain recombines TRBV6-2 or TRBV6-3 with TRBJ2-1, with 7 positions matching TRBD1. This CDR3 is 14 amino acids long. From germline, CDR1 is MNHEY and CDR2 SVGEGT. V gave up 5 bases and J gave up 9 bases; unmatched junction bases: 10. CDR3: CASSADRVGPEQFF. The CDR3 DNA reads as TGTGCCAGCAGTGCCGACAGGGTCGGCCCTGAGCAGTTCTTC.

This chain links TRBV7-6 with TRBJ1-3; D is unclear. Germline V gives CDR1 SGHVS, CDR2 FNYEAQ. Trimming took 5 bases from V and 3 from J, leaving 11 bases between them. This CDR3 comprises 14 residues. CDR3 region: CASSPLRDGNTIYF. Written as DNA, the CDR3 is TGTGCCAGCAGCCCATTGAGAGATGGAAACACCATATATTTT.

This clone has just a few counts. J is TRBJ2-1 and V is TRBV9; 11 positions match TRBD2. The CDR3 extends over 18 amino acids. Germline lookup yields CDR1 SGDLS and CDR2 YYNGEE. With 4 bases clipped from V and 4 bases from J, the junction kept 13 bases outside the gene matches. The CDR3 loop is CASSPRGASGGPYNEQFF. CDR3 DNA sequence: TGTGCCAGCAGCCCGAGAGGGGCTAGCGGGGGGCCTTACAATGAGCAGTTCTTC.

This clone has just a few counts. The chain recombines TRBV11-3 with TRBJ1-1; D unresolved. Trimming took 3 bases from V and 1 from J, leaving 9 bases between them. The germline V gene has CDR1 SGHNT and CDR2 YENEEA. This CDR3 is 14 amino acids long. The CDR3, as DNA: TGTGCCAGCAGCTTGCGTGGAGGGAACACTGAAGCTTTCTTT. Translation gives CASSLRGGNTEAFF.

This chain connects TRBV7-2 to TRBJ2-6; 8 bases match TRBD1. The V gene's germline CDR1 is SGHTA and CDR2 FQGNSA. After removal of 5 bases from V and 0 bases from J, the junction contained 9 bases not matched to a gene. The CDR3 consists of 18 residues. The CDR3: CASSLWTTGGSGANVLTF. CDR3 DNA sequence: TGTGCCAGCAGCCTTTGGACTACAGGGGGCTCTGGGGCCAACGTCCTGACTTTC.

The chain is built from TRBV7-9 and TRBJ1-2; a weak D match, TRBD1 (5 bases). Germline CDR1 is SEHNR and CDR2 is FQNEAQ (reference sequence). The CDR3 has 11 residues. Trimming shortened V by 11 bases and J by 6 bases, and 13 bases separated the two germline ends. CDR3 residues: CACGASHGYTF. The CDR3 DNA follows: TGTGCCTGCGGGGCTTCTCATGGCTACACCTTC.

This clone has a single count. The chain uses TRBV19 and TRBJ2-3; TRBD2 might be the D (5 bases). V was cut by 2 bases and J by 5 bases, with 14 bases left in between. This CDR3 has 15 residues. Germline assignment: CDR1 LNHDA and CDR2 SQIVND (reference sequence). DNA of the CDR3: TGTGCCAGTAGTATAAGCCGGGGTTGGGGAGATACGCAGTATTTT. Translation gives CASSISRGWGDTQYF.

The rearrangement links TRBV5-4 to TRBJ2-3; 8 nucleotides agree with TRBD2. The length of the CDR3 is 16 residues. J gave up 3 bases and V 1 base, and 7 bases lay outside the gene matches. Germline lookup yields CDR1 SGHNT and CDR2 YYREEE (reference sequence). As DNA, the CDR3 is TGTGCCAGCAGCTTGAGGCGGGGGGCCAGGACAGATACGCAGTATTTT. Its protein is CASSLRRGARTDTQYF. The variable domain in full, completed from reference TRBV5-4 and TRBJ2-3, reads ETGVTQSPTHLIKTRGQQVTLRCSSQSGHNTVSWYQQALGQGPQFIFQYYREEENGRGNFPPRFSGLQFPNYSSELNVNALELDDSALYLCASSLRRGARTDTQYFGPGTRLTVL.

This clone was counted a single time. The chain employs TRBV7-2 and TRBJ1-1; D is ambiguous. The V end lost 4 bases, the J end lost 0 bases, and 21 bases lay between the germline ends. The CDR3 is 18 amino acids. CDR1 and CDR2 (germline): SGHTA, FQGNSA. The CDR3 bases are TGTGCCAGCAGCTCGTGGCTCGAGGGTAGGGCTATGAACACTGAAGCTTTCTTT. This translates into CASSSWLEGRAMNTEAFF.

The J gene is TRBJ1-2, the V gene TRBV6-2 or TRBV6-3, with D hard to call. V lost 2 bases to trimming and J lost 7 bases, with 14 bases between them. CDR1 and CDR2 (germline): MNHEY, SVGEGT. The CDR3 has 14 residues. Written as DNA, the CDR3 is TGTGCCAGCAGTTACGTTCAGATTATTGTTGGCTACACCTTC. It specifies CASSYVQIIVGYTF.

This clone was seen once. The J gene is TRBJ2-7, the V gene TRBV19; 11 bases are shared with TRBD1. CDR3 length: 14 amino acids. Germline values: CDR1 LNHDA, CDR2 SQIVND (reference sequence). V was pared by 3 bases and J by 6 bases, with 4 bases of the junction left unmatched. This chain's CDR3 is CASSMDRGRREQYF. As DNA, the CDR3 is TGTGCCAGTAGTATGGACAGGGGGCGTCGCGAGCAGTACTTC.

This clone was detected only once. The chain couples TRBV24-1 to TRBJ2-1, with no clear D. This CDR3 spans 15 amino acids. Germline loops: CDR1 KGHDR, CDR2 SFDVKD. Trimming left V 3 bases short and J 4 bases short, with 12 bases between. This CDR3 is CATSDGRGGYNEQFF. As DNA, the CDR3 is TGTGCCACCAGTGATGGAAGAGGTGGGTACAATGAGCAGTTCTTC.

This chain connects TRBV4-1 to TRBJ1-2; D unresolved. V lost 1 base and J lost 3, with 9 bases in between. This CDR3 has 14 residues. Germline-derived CDR1 and CDR2 are MGHRA and YSYEKL. In DNA form, the CDR3 reads TGCGCCAGCAGCCAAGGAGCGGGAGACTATGGCTACACCTTC. This translates into CASSQGAGDYGYTF.

Remarks on this clone: The sample holds other DNA sequences that translate to the same CDR3. The chain joins TRBV29-1 to TRBJ2-2; 7 bases fit TRBD1. V shed 6 bases, J shed 1 base, and the junction held 5 bases outside the gene matches. This CDR3 is built from 14 residues. CDR1 is SQVTM, CDR2 ANQGSEA, per germline. The CDR3 nucleotides are TGCAGCGTCCCAAGACAGGGGAACACCGGGGAGCTGTTTTTT. Translating it yields CSVPRQGNTGELFF.

V is TRBV10-3 and J is TRBJ2-3; weak D call: TRBD1 (6 bases). CDR3 length: 15 amino acids. CDR1 and CDR2 from the germline V gene are ENHRY and SYGVKD. V was shortened by 3 bases and J by 4 bases, with 14 bases between the two germline ends. The CDR3 region is CAISDARGGADTQYF. DNA for the CDR3: TGTGCCATCAGTGATGCCAGGGGCGGCGCAGATACGCAGTATTTT.

This sequence joins TRBV9 and TRBJ2-1; TRBD1 might be the D (6 bases). The CDR3 sequence is 16 residues long. Germline V gene sequence: CDR1 SGDLS, CDR2 YYNGEE. V gave up 3 bases and J gave up 0 bases, with 13 bases separating them. CDR3 residues: CASSEVTGFSYNEQFF. DNA for the CDR3: TGTGCCAGCAGCGAAGTGACAGGATTCTCCTACAATGAGCAGTTCTTC.

This clone was seen a handful of times. The chain joins TRBV30 to TRBJ1-6; D might be TRBD1 (6 bases). The V gene's germline CDR1 is GTSNPN and CDR2 SVGIG (reference sequence). This CDR3 comprises 15 residues. The V end lost 7 bases, the J end lost 0 bases, and 13 bases lay between the germline ends. The CDR3 spells CASDRGSSYNSPLHF. DNA for the CDR3: TGTGCCTCAGATAGGGGGAGCTCCTATAATTCACCCCTCCACTTT.

This chain connects TRBV15 to TRBJ2-3; 11 nucleotides match TRBD2. V lost 5 bases, J lost 9 bases, and 16 bases stayed unmatched. The CDR3 is 17 amino acids. Germline lookup yields CDR1 LNHNV and CDR2 YYDKDF (reference sequence). The CDR3 DNA reads as TGTGCCACCAGCGATATCCAGGGTAGCGGGGGGGCGGAGACGCAGTATTTT. Amino acids: CATSDIQGSGGAETQYF.

The chain carries TRBV2 and TRBJ2-2; no clear D. V gave up 4 bases and J gave up 7 bases, with 4 bases separating them. The CDR3 is 11 residues long. The germline V gene encodes CDR1 SNHLY and CDR2 FYNNEI. CDR3 nucleotide sequence: TGTGCCAGCAGTGCAGGCGGGGAGCTGTTTTTT. Protein product: CASSAGGELFF.

The J gene is TRBJ1-4, the V gene TRBV25-1, with 11 bases lining up with TRBD1. This CDR3 contains 17 residues. The trim removed 0 bases at V and 8 bases at J, leaving 8 bases unmatched. CDR1 is MGHDK, CDR2 SYGVNS, per germline. CDR3 sequence reads: CASSEYRTGGRGEKLFF. Written as DNA, the CDR3 is TGTGCCAGCAGTGAATACAGGACAGGGGGCCGGGGGGAAAAACTGTTTTTT.

This rearrangement joins TRBV5-6 to TRBJ1-4; D is ambiguous. The CDR3 totals 14 residues. The germline V gene has CDR1 SGHDT and CDR2 YYEEEE. Trimming removed 0 bases at V and 8 bases at J, with 11 bases between. DNA of the CDR3: TGTGCCAGCAGCTTGGTAGGAGTTGAGGAAAAACTGTTTTTT. This codes for CASSLVGVEEKLFF.

The chain links TRBV6-4 to TRBJ2-1; TRBD1 matches at 8 bases. Looked up from germline, CDR1 is MRHNA and CDR2 is SNTAGT. The CDR3 contains 16 residues. Trimming cost V 6 bases and J 4 bases; bases outside gene matches: 11. The CDR3 protein is CASSVQGATVYNEQFF. Here the CDR3 DNA reads TGTGCCAGCAGCGTGCAGGGGGCGACGGTTTACAATGAGCAGTTCTTC.

The chain is built from TRBV4-1 and TRBJ1-1; 7 nucleotides align to TRBD1. The CDR3 spans 19 residues. Germline CDR1 reads MGHRA; CDR2 reads YSYEKL. The V segment lost 0 bases and the J segment 1 base; nucleotides outside the gene matches: 14. CDR3 amino acids: CASSQEISGKGAGNTEAFF. In DNA form, the CDR3 reads TGCGCCAGCAGCCAAGAAATCTCGGGTAAGGGGGCCGGGAACACTGAAGCTTTCTTT.

Here the CDR3 DNA reads TGTGCCAGCAGCCCGTCAAGAGGGAACACTGAAGCTTTCTTT. This gives the protein CASSPSRGNTEAFF. V usage is TRBV7-2 and J usage is TRBJ1-1; no firm D call. CDR3 length: 14 residues. V lost 5 bases to trimming and J lost 1 base, with 11 bases between them. Germline CDR1 SGHTA, CDR2 FQGNSA.

The genes are TRBV12-5 and TRBJ2-2; 11 bases line up with TRBD2. Trimming removed 0 bases from V and 3 bases from J; junction bases left unmatched: 6. Germline assignment: CDR1 LGHNT and CDR2 FRNRAP. The CDR3 totals 18 residues. Written as DNA, the CDR3 is TGTGCTAGTGGTTTGGTGACTAGCGGGGAGCTTGACACCGGGGAGCTGTTTTTT. Protein: CASGLVTSGELDTGELFF.

This rearrangement joins TRBV2 to TRBJ1-2, with D possibly being TRBD1 (5 bases). This CDR3 is 13 amino acids long. V was shortened by 6 bases and J by 1 base, with 9 bases between the two germline ends. Germline V gene sequence: CDR1 SNHLY, CDR2 FYNNEI. The CDR3, as DNA: TGTGCCAGCAGACAGGACGGTAACTATGGCTACACCTTC. Translated: CASRQDGNYGYTF. The variable domain in full, completed from reference TRBV2 and TRBJ1-2, reads EPEVTQTPSHQVTQMGQEVILRCVPISNHLYFYWYRQILGQKVEFLVSFYNNEISEKSEIFDDQFSVERPDGSNFTLKIRSTKLEDSAMYFCASRQDGNYGYTFGSGTRLTVV.

CDR3 coding DNA: TGTGCCAGCAGCTTAGTGACAGGCCCGCTCCCTGAAGCTTTCTTT. It yields the protein CASSLVTGPLPEAFF. The J gene is TRBJ1-1, the V gene TRBV7-6; the D gene is possibly TRBD1 (6 bases). Germline V gene lookup returns CDR1 SGHVS and CDR2 FNYEAQ. The CDR3 runs to 15 residues. V lost 1 base and J 6 bases, leaving 15 bases between the germline ends.